This entry features one TCR beta chain sequence. Some clones are missing from TCRdb's copy, which holds only in-frame ones; the method was immunoSEQ multiplex PCR. The table has about 2.1 million clones, 93% seen once. CD45RO-negative CD8 cells positively selected for CCR7 made up the naive population, which excluded terminally differentiated effector memory CD45RA+ cells. These data are taken from a study of shared clonotypes between healthy human individuals. CDR3 length: 12 amino acids. Trimming took 6 bases from V and 4 from J, leaving 10 bases between them. Per the germline V gene, CDR1 is MNHEY and CDR2 is SMNVEV (reference sequence).

This clonotype originated in a man aged 18 to 35 in good health. Some clones in this sample may be carry-over from other donors' samples. The chain couples TRBV27 to TRBJ2-7; tentative D call: TRBD2 (5 bases). The sequenced sample consisted of naive CD8+ T cells from PBMCs. In DNA form, the CDR3 reads TGTGCCAGCAGCAGAGGGAAATACGAGCAGTACTTC. It codes for CASSRGKYEQYF.